The present entry profiles one T cell receptor beta chain with its context. These data belong to a study of technical replicates of blood from a handful of donors. Unmatched junction bases numbered 19, after V lost 9 bases and J lost 2 bases. There are 18 residues in the CDR3. Germline lookup yields CDR1 SGHRS and CDR2 YFSETQ. The data were produced by immunoSEQ multiplex PCR, yet TCRdb's version contains in-frame clones alone and is incomplete. Found here are around 83,000 clones, 85% to 95% of them singletons; the top ten hold just over 0.25%. Sequenced material: T cells isolated from PBMCs. The sequence was collected from a human donor in good health. V is TRBV5-1 and J is TRBJ2-2; 7 positions agree with TRBD1. CDR3 amino acids: CATQRRGRQGVNTGELFF. DNA of the CDR3: TGCGCCACCCAGCGAAGGGGCCGACAGGGCGTTAACACCGGGGAGCTGTTTTTT.